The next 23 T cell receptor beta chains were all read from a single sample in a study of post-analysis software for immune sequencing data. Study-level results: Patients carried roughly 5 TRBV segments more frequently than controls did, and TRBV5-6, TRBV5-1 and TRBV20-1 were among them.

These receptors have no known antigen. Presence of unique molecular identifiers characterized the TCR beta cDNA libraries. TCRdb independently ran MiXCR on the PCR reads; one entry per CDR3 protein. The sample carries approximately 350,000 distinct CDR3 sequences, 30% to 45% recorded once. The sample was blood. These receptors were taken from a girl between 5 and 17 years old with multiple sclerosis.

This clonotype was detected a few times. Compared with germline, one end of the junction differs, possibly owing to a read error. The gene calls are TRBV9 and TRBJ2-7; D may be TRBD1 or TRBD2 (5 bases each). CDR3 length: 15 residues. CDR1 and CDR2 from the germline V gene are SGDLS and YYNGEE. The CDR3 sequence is CTSSVEGTSSYEQYF. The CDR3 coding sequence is TGTACCAGCAGCGTAGAAGGGACGAGCTCCTACGAGCAGTACTTC.

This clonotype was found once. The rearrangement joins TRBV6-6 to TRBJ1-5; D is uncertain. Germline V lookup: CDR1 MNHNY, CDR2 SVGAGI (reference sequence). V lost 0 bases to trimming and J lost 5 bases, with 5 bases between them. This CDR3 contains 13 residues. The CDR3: CASSYSGDQPQHF. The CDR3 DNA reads TGTGCCAGCAGTTACTCCGGGGATCAGCCCCAGCATTTT.

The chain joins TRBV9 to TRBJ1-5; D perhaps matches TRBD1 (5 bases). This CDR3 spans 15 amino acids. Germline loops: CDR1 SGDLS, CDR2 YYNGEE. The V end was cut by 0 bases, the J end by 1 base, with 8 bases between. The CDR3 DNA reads TGTGCCAGCAGCGTAGACGGGACCAGCAATCAGCCCCAGCATTTT. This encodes CASSVDGTSNQPQHF.

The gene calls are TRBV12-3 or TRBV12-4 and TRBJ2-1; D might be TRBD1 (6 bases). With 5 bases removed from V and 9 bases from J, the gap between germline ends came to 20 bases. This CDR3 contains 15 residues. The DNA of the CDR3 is TGTGCCAGCAGTCGACAGGAGGCAATTAGCACTGAGCAGTTCTTC. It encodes CASSRQEAISTEQFF.

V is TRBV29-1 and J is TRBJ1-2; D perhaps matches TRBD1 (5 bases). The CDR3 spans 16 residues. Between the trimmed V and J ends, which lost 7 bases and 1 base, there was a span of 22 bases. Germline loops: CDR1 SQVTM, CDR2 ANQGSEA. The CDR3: CSASTGASNSNYGYTF. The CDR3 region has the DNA TGCAGCGCCAGTACTGGGGCCTCCAATAGTAACTATGGCTACACCTTC.

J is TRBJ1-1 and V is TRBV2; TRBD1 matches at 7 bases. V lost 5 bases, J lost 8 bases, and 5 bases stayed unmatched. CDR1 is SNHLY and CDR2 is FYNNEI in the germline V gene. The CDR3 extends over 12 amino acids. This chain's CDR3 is CASSKGAVEAFF. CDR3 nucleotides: TGTGCCAGCAGTAAGGGGGCAGTAGAAGCTTTCTTT.

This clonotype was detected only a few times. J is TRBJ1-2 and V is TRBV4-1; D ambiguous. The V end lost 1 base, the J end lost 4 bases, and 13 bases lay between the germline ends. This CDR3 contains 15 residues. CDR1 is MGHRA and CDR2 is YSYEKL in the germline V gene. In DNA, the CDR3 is TGCGCCAGCAGCCAAGGCCCCGCAGCCTCCTATGGCTACACCTTC. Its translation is CASSQGPAASYGYTF.

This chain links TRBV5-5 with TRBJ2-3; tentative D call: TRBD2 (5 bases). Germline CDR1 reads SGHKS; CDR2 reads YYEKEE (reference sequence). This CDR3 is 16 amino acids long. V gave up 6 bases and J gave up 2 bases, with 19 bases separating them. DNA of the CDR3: TGTGCCAGCACCTTCTTGACTTCTCTAGCCACAGATACGCAGTATTTT. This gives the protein CASTFLTSLATDTQYF.

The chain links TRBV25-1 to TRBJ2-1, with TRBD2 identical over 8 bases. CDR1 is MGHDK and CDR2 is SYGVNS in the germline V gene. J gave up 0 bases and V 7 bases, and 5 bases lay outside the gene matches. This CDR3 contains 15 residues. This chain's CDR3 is CASNDTSGSYNEQFF. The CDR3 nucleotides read TGTGCCAGCAATGATACTAGCGGCTCCTACAATGAGCAGTTCTTC.

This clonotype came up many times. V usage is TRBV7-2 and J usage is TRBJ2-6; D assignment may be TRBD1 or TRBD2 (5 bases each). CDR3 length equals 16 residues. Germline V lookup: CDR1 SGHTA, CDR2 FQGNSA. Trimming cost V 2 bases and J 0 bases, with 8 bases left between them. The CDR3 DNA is TGTGCCAGCAGCTTACAGGGACCCTCTGGGGCCAACGTCCTGACTTTC. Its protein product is CASSLQGPSGANVLTF.

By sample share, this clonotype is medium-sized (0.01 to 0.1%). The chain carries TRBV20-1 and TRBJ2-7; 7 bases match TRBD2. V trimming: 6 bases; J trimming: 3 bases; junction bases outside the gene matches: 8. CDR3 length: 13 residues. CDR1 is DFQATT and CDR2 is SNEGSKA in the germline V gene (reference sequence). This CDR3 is CSAWVASGYEQYF. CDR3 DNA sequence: TGCAGTGCCTGGGTGGCTAGCGGCTACGAGCAGTACTTC.

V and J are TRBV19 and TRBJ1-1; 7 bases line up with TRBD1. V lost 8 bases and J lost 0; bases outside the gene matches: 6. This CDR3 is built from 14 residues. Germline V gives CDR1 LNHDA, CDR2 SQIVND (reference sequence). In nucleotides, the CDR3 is TGTGCCAGTGGCCGACAGGGCATGAACACTGAAGCTTTCTTT. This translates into CASGRQGMNTEAFF. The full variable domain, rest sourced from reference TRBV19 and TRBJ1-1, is DGGITQSPKYLFRKEGQNVTLSCEQNLNHDAMYWYRQDPGQGLRLIYYSQIVNDFQKGDIAEGYSVSREKKESFPLTVTSAQKNPTAFYLCASGRQGMNTEAFFGQGTRLTVV.

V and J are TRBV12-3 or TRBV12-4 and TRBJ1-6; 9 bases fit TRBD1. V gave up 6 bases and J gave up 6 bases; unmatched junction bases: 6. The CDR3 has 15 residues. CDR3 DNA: TGTGCCAGCAGCTTGACAGGGGGAGGTAATTCACCCCTCCACTTT. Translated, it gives CASSLTGGGNSPLHF.

The CDR3 DNA is TGTGCCACCAGCCCACAGGGTCCCACAGATACGCAGTATTTT. Translated: CATSPQGPTDTQYF. The chain uses TRBV15 and TRBJ2-3; D perhaps matches TRBD1 (6 bases). Trimming pared 5 bases from V and 2 bases from J, leaving 11 bases between. The CDR3 consists of 14 residues. The germline V gene encodes CDR1 LNHNV and CDR2 YYDKDF (reference sequence).

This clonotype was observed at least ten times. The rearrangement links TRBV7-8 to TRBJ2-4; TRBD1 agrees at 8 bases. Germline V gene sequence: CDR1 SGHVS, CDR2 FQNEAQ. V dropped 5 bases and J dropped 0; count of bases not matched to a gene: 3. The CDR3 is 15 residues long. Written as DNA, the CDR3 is TGTGCCAGCAGCCACGGGACAGGAGCCAAAAACATTCAGTACTTC. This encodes CASSHGTGAKNIQYF.

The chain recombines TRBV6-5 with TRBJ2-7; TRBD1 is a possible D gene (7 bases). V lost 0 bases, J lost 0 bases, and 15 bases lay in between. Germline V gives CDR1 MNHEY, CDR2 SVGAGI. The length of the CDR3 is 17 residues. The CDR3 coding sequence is TGTGCCAGCAGTTACTCGGTTAAGCAGGGGGGCTCCTACGAGCAGTACTTC. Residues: CASSYSVKQGGSYEQYF.

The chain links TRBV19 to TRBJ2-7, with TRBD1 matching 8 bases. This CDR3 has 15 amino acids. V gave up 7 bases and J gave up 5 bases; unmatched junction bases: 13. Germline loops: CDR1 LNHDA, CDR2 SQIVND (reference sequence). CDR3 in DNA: TGTGCCAGTATTTTAAATGGACAGGGTCGTCACGAGCAGTACTTC. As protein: CASILNGQGRHEQYF.

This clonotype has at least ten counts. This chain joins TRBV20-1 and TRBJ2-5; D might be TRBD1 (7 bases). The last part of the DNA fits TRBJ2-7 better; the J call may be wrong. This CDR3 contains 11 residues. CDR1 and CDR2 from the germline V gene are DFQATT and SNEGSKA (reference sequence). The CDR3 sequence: CSAPRGDEQYF. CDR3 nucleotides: TGCAGTGCGCCCAGGGGGGACGAGCAGTACTTC.

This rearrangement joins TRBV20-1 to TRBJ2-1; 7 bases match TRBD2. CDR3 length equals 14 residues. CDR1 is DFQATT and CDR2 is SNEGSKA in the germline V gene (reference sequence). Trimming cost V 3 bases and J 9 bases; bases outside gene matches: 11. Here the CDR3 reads CSASSSGGDAEQFF. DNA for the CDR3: TGCAGTGCTAGTTCTAGCGGAGGGGATGCTGAGCAGTTCTTC.

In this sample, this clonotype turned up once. Here the CDR3 DNA reads TGTGCCAGCAGCCCCACTACAGGAATGAGGGAGCAGTACTTC. This sequence encodes CASSPTTGMREQYF. The chain couples TRBV12-3 or TRBV12-4 to TRBJ2-5; D possibly matches TRBD1 or TRBD2 (5 bases each). There are 14 residues in the CDR3. V lost 6 bases and J lost 11, with 22 bases in between.

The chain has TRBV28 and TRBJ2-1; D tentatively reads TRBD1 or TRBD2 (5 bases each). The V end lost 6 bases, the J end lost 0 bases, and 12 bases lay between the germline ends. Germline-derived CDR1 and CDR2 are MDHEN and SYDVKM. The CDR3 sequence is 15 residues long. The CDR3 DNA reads TGTGCCAGCAGCATTGGGACGGTCTCCTACAATGAGCAGTTCTTC. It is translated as CASSIGTVSYNEQFF.

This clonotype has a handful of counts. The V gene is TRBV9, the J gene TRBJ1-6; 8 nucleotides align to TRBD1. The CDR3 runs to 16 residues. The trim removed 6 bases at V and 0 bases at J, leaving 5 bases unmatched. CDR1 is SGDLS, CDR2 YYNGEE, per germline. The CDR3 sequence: CASTQGANSYNSPLHF. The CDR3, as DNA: TGTGCCAGCACCCAGGGGGCCAACTCCTATAATTCACCCCTCCACTTT.

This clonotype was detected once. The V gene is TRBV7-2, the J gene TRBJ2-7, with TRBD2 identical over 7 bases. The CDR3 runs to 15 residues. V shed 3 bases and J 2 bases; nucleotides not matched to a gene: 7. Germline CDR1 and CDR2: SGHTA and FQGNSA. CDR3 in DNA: TGTGCCAGCAGCTTTAACCCGGGGGGTGCCTACGAGCAGTACTTC. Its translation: CASSFNPGGAYEQYF.